This T cell receptor (beta chain) was recorded in a study of blood T cells in healthy people across ages. Healthy individuals of Caucasian origin from Russia, aged about 6 to 90, served as donors. V lost 5 bases, J lost 2 bases, and 12 bases lay in between. There are 14 residues in the CDR3. The V gene's germline CDR1 is LGHNA and CDR2 YSLEER. Primers used in a second PCR of about 6 to 11 cycles were a sample-barcoded 5' primer and a J-beta primer mix. TCRdb re-derived calls from the 5' RACE reads in MiXCR, one entry per CDR3 protein. The top ten hold 2% to 2.5% of the sample, which has over 1.5 million distinct CDR3 sequences, around half seen once.

The V and J genes are TRBV4-3 and TRBJ1-1, with D possibly TRBD1 on 5 matching bases. The sequence was collected from a woman in her 40s in good health. Sequencing was carried out using blood. DNA of the CDR3: TGCGCCAGCAGCTCAGGGCTGACTAACACTGAAGCTTTCTTT. Its translation is CASSSGLTNTEAFF.